A single sample gave rise to the 15 T cell receptor beta chains below, sequenced in a study of T cells in Graves' hyperthyroidism and ophthalmopathy (dated by TCRdb to 2018 to 2020). Library generation was performed with multiplex PCR. The reads were generated on an Illumina HiSeq 2000. TCR beta CDR3 regions were amplified from RNA transcripts. A first-round RT-PCR of the TCR CDR3 used the HTBI primer set with the Qiagen OneStep RT-PCR kit. Through fastp at Q25 and MiXCR, TCRdb rebuilt clones from the public reads, retaining in-frame beta chains. Every distinct CDR3 protein forms one entry, paired with its most common genes and DNA. This sample is represented by some 490,000 distinct CDR3 sequences; about 20% of them were singletons. The ten largest clones add up to under 55% of the sample. Sequencing was done on a sample of blood. These receptors came from a woman between 70 and 85 years old with Graves' ophthalmopathy.

The V gene is TRBV30, the J gene TRBJ1-2; possibly TRBD1 for D (5 bases). Between the trimmed V and J ends, which lost 2 bases and 4 bases, there was a span of 11 bases. The CDR3 covers 13 residues. Germline V gene lookup returns CDR1 GTSNPN and CDR2 SVGIG (reference sequence). The DNA for the CDR3 is TGTGCCTGGAGTAGCAGTGGGGGCTATGGCTACACCTTC. It yields the protein CAWSSSGGYGYTF.

This sequence joins TRBV4-3 and TRBJ1-2; D unclear. This CDR3 is 14 amino acids long. Germline V gene lookup returns CDR1 LGHNA and CDR2 YSLEER. The V gene lost 0 bases and the J gene lost 0 bases, with 5 bases spanning the gap. The CDR3 sequence is CASSQDRTNYGYTF. The DNA for the CDR3 is TGCGCCAGCAGCCAAGACAGGACTAACTATGGCTACACCTTC.

The chain employs TRBV25-1 and TRBJ1-2; TRBD1 is a possible D gene (5 bases). V was pared by 0 bases and J by 8 bases, with 19 bases between. Germline loops: CDR1 MGHDK, CDR2 SYGVNS. CDR3 length: 16 amino acids. CDR3: CASSEYGTDPGGGYTF. The CDR3 coding sequence is TGTGCCAGCAGTGAATACGGGACGGATCCGGGAGGGGGCTACACCTTC.

This clonotype was detected many times. The gene calls are TRBV20-1 and TRBJ2-5; 9 bases agree with TRBD2. The germline V gene encodes CDR1 DFQATT and CDR2 SNEGSKA (reference sequence). CDR3 size: 14 residues. Trimming at V came to 7 bases and at J to 3 bases, leaving 9 bases not matched to a gene. The CDR3 coding sequence is TGCAGTGTGGGAGGCGGGAGGGCCAAAGAGACCCAGTACTTC. This translates into CSVGGGRAKETQYF.

This chain joins TRBV2 and TRBJ1-1, with D unclear. The CDR3 loop spans 14 amino acids. V was pared by 6 bases and J by 5 bases, with 16 bases between. In germline, CDR1 is SNHLY, CDR2 FYNNEI. The CDR3 DNA reads TGTGCCAGCAGACCCGATGGCTCGTGGACTGAAGCTTTCTTT. Encoded protein: CASRPDGSWTEAFF.

The chain recombines TRBV4-2 with TRBJ2-2; 8 nucleotides line up with TRBD1. CDR3 length equals 17 residues. J lost 4 bases, V lost 4 bases, and 11 bases had no gene match. Per the germline V gene, CDR1 is LGHNA and CDR2 is YNFKEQ. This chain's CDR3 is CASSLLVEDRVTGELFF. The CDR3 coding sequence is TGTGCCAGCAGCCTTCTTGTGGAGGACAGGGTCACCGGGGAGCTGTTTTTT.

V gene TRBV5-6 combines with J gene TRBJ2-5; the match to TRBD2 covers 12 bases. This CDR3 region has 16 residues. Germline-derived CDR1 and CDR2 are SGHDT and YYEEEE. With 4 bases clipped from V and 5 bases from J, the junction kept 9 bases outside the gene matches. CDR3 in amino acids: CASSPGLAGRGETQYF. CDR3 coding DNA: TGTGCCAGCAGCCCCGGACTAGCGGGAAGGGGCGAGACCCAGTACTTC.

By proportion, this clonotype is medium-sized. The chain links TRBV7-2 to TRBJ2-5, with TRBD2 matching over 8 bases. CDR1 and CDR2 (germline): SGHTA, FQGNSA. Trimming removed 5 bases from V and 4 bases from J; junction bases left unmatched: 3. The length of the CDR3 is 13 residues. This CDR3 is CASSAGLAETQYF. For the CDR3, the DNA is TGTGCCAGCAGCGCCGGACTAGCAGAGACCCAGTACTTC. Filled out from reference TRBV7-2 and TRBJ2-5, the complete variable domain reads GAGVSQSPSNKVTEKGKDVELRCDPISGHTALYWYRQSLGQGLEFLIYFQGNSAPDKSGLPSDRFSAERTGGSVSTLTIQRTQQEDSAVYLCASSAGLAETQYFGPGTRLLVL.

This clonotype was recorded a few times. The chain is built from TRBV7-8 and TRBJ2-1; TRBD2 agrees at 8 bases. Germline V CDR1 and CDR2: SGHVS, FQNEAQ. With 0 bases clipped from V and 2 bases from J, the junction kept 3 bases outside the gene matches. CDR3 size: 16 residues. The CDR3 protein is CASSLAPGRAYNEQFF. The CDR3 nucleotides are TGTGCCAGCAGCTTAGCCCCCGGGAGGGCCTACAATGAGCAGTTCTTC. Full variable domain (missing parts from reference TRBV7-8 and TRBJ2-1): GAGVSQSPRYKVAKRGQDVALRCDPISGHVSLFWYQQALGQGPEFLTYFQNEAQLDKSGLPSDRFFAERPEGSVSTLKIQRTQQEDSAVYLCASSLAPGRAYNEQFFGPGTRLTVL.

The J gene is TRBJ2-1, the V gene TRBV6-1; possibly TRBD2 for D (6 bases). This CDR3 has 15 residues. V dropped 7 bases and J dropped 0 bases, with 13 bases sitting between them. Per the germline V gene, CDR1 is MNHNS and CDR2 is SASEGT. CDR3 bases: TGTGCCAGCACCTTTCCGCGGGGCTCCTACAATGAGCAGTTCTTC. It yields the protein CASTFPRGSYNEQFF.

At least ten counts were recorded for this clonotype. This chain links TRBV6-1 with TRBJ2-5, with 14 bases that match TRBD2. V was pared by 6 bases and J by 4 bases, with 7 bases of the junction left unmatched. CDR3 length equals 16 residues. Germline V gene lookup returns CDR1 MNHNS and CDR2 SASEGT. The CDR3 spells CASRKGLAGAVETQYF. CDR3 nucleotide sequence: TGTGCCAGCAGGAAGGGACTAGCGGGAGCGGTAGAGACCCAGTACTTC.

This chain uses TRBV15 with TRBJ2-1; D is uncertain. Germline values: CDR1 LNHNV, CDR2 YYDKDF (reference sequence). This CDR3 spans 14 amino acids. Trimming removed 2 bases at V and 6 bases at J, with 11 bases between. CDR3 sequence reads: CATSRRASSNEQFF. The CDR3 region has the DNA TGTGCCACCAGCAGACGGGCCAGTAGCAATGAGCAGTTCTTC.

This clonotype has more than one count but fewer than ten. This chain joins TRBV7-9 and TRBJ2-7; D remains unclear. The CDR3 runs 15 residues. CDR1 and CDR2 (germline): SEHNR, FQNEAQ (reference sequence). V was trimmed by 5 bases and J by 3 bases, leaving 17 bases between them. Here the CDR3 reads CASSPVTGVVYEQYF. CDR3 in DNA: TGTGCCAGCAGCCCAGTTACCGGCGTGGTCTACGAGCAGTACTTC.

The chain links TRBV7-9 to TRBJ2-1, with TRBD2 matching 7 bases. The germline CDR1 and CDR2 sequences are SEHNR and FQNEAQ (reference sequence). This CDR3 has 16 residues. J was trimmed by 5 bases and V by 1 base; bases with no gene match: 8. CDR3 sequence (DNA): TGTGCCAGCAGCTTAGGCCTAGCGGCAGTAGACAATGAGCAGTTCTTC. Translated: CASSLGLAAVDNEQFF.

In this sample, this clonotype turned up many times. This chain uses TRBV28 with TRBJ2-2; TRBD1 or TRBD2 may be the D gene (5 bases each). This CDR3 has 14 amino acids. The ends were cut back, 8 bases at V and 3 bases at J, with 13 bases in the middle. Germline-derived CDR1 and CDR2 are MDHEN and SYDVKM. CDR3 coding DNA: TGTGCCAGCGCGAGCGGACAACACACCGGGGAGCTGTTTTTT. As protein: CASASGQHTGELFF. The variable domain in full, completed from reference TRBV28 and TRBJ2-2, reads DVKVTQSSRYLVKRTGEKVFLECVQDMDHENMFWYRQDPGLGLRLIYFSYDVKMKEKGDIPEGYSVSREKKERFSLILESASTNQTSMYLCASASGQHTGELFFGEGSRLTVL.